This T cell receptor (beta chain) was captured by sequencing in a study of blood T cells in healthy people across ages (dated by TCRdb to between 2014 and 2017). Looking at the study overall: In model experiments, template switching captured roughly one uniquely barcoded TCR beta cDNA molecule for every two T cells. Donors were grouped into four age groups: young (average roughly 16 years), middle-aged (about 40), aged (62) and long-lived (less than 85). The study analyzed two additional independent replicas of 1 million unique cDNA reads from the same blood draw for two donors, one aged 18 to 30 and one aged 80 or older. To track age-related changes in TCR beta repertoire diversity, the study relied on deep sequencing normalized with unique cDNA molecular identifiers. Points the paper makes about the study in general: Observed TCR beta diversity correlated strongly with the percentage of naive T cells measured by flow cytometry. Total diversity estimates from one million sequenced T cells were considered lower bounds and underestimates. As age increased, observed TCR beta diversity per million T cells dropped in a roughly linear way, and a significant reduction was already evident by age 40. Because the CMV infection status of the donors was unknown, age-related changes in expanded clonotypes may potentially have been confounded. The long-lived group showed more naive CD4+ T cells, fewer expanded clones and increased TCR diversity than the aged group, suggesting age selection. Because profiling used bulk unsorted PBMCs, naive and antigen-experienced compartments could not be compared conclusively.

To prepare the library, 5' RACE was applied. The instrument was an Illumina HiSeq 2500. A second PCR of roughly 7 to 12 cycles was run with a J-beta primer mix and a sample-barcoded 5' primer. A unique molecular identifier was introduced onto each TCR beta cDNA molecule by a template-switch 5' adaptor carrying 12 random nucleotides. At least 3 million CDR3-containing paired-end reads were obtained from each sample. All of the RNA was converted into first-strand cDNA using the Mint cDNA synthesis kit, with a TRBC-specific oligonucleotide serving as the primer. Following uracil-DNA glycosylase treatment, a first 18-cycle PCR with universal primers M1SS and BC2_uni_R was performed on all cDNA. The authors processed their data as follows. For normalization, 1 million high-quality reads were randomly selected from each sample, with every read carrying a distinct molecular identifier. Reads with shared molecular identifiers were discarded instead of being binned into consensus sequences. MiTCR, set to a Q25 quality threshold and the strictest error-elimination algorithm, was used for CDR3 identification, clonotype clustering and error correction. A nonparametric unseen species model with Euler transformation was used to estimate lower-bound total TCR beta diversity. TCRdb cleaned the public reads at Q25 with fastp, built clones with MiXCR and kept in-frame beta chains. Each entry merges the rows of one CDR3 protein and shows their most common DNA and genes. The V and J calls follow TCRdb's processing rather than the paper's. In this sample the table shows over 450,000 distinct CDR3 sequences, less than 25% of which occur a single time. The top ten clonotypes cover under 9% of the sample.

This clonotype appeared a few times. Its antigen is still unknown. Base qualities are not recorded, but no much larger clone differs from it by a single base. The 39 donors, aged about 6 to 95 years, were systemically healthy Caucasian individuals from Russia. Each donor gave roughly 9.5 milliliters of peripheral blood, collected into EDTA-treated Vacutainer tubes. Ficoll-Paque density-gradient centrifugation was used to isolate PBMCs, with at least 6.5 million per sample. Total RNA was extracted from PBMCs with Trizol reagent, with at least 6 micrograms obtained per sample. Naive CD45RAhigh/CD27high T cell percentages were measured by flow cytometry on a PBMC aliquot from every donor. Looking up the germline V gene yields CDR1 ENHRY and CDR2 SYGVKD. The CDR3 has 15 amino acids, counting the end cysteine and phenylalanine. Just CDR3 DNA is preserved here, 45 bases in frame from base 1. This sample also belongs to another study, concerning T cells of mothers and their children. As the second study states: Donors were nine systemically healthy Caucasian individuals: three mothers and their six children. cDNA synthesis consumed the entire amount of extracted RNA, loaded at 1.5 ug RNA in each 15 ul reaction. In the second PCR, sample barcodes and 2-4 random nucleotides were introduced via the M1S primer. Over 9.5 million TCR beta CDR3 reads were obtained for each mother, and 2.7 million or so reads were obtained for each child. Thymic selection shapes the output of TCR recombination in a similar way in related and unrelated pairs, and inherited differences have a minor effect. Normalized repertoire overlap in related mother-child pairs was always slightly higher than in unrelated mother-child pairs, but the difference was never significant. No persistent microchimeric T cell clones were detected, at a sensitivity of roughly 100 clones per million clonotypes. To look for features that set related mother-child pairs apart from unrelated individuals, the researchers ran deep NGS to compare the TCR beta repertoires of mothers and children. On average, the children were about 10 +/- 4 years old, while the mothers were 40 +/- 4 years old. Libraries were sequenced on Illumina HiSeq 2000 with 100+100 nt paired-end reads after adapter ligation with NEBNext reagents. To prevent cross-contamination, the mother and child libraries were prepared one month apart and sequenced in separate runs. Each donor had between roughly 450,000 and 2,100,000 distinct TCR beta clonotypes identified. Naive TCR beta clonotypes were estimated from low-frequency clonotypes matched to each donor's FACS-determined naive share, without sorting.

Sequences were obtained from blood. The TCR sequence derives from a boy aged 5-17 years in good health. The rearranged segments are TRBV10-3 and TRBJ2-5; TRBD2 is a weak D gene call, 6 bases matching. The last part of the DNA fits TRBJ2-7 better; the J call may be wrong. The nucleotide sequence reads TGTGCCACCGCCTTTGAATGGGGAGGATCCTACGAGCAGTACTTC. Its amino acids are CATAFEWGGSYEQYF.